The clone carrying this T cell receptor (beta chain) has just a few counts. Its specificity is not known. This record belongs to a study of T cell repertoires in cytomegalovirus infection. Turning to the study itself: Based on public TCR beta signatures, there were indications of CMV infection and of a matching HLA type.

V was cut by 8 bases and J by 7 bases, with 17 bases left in between. CDR3 length: 13 amino acids. The germline gives CDR1 MNHEY, CDR2 SVGEGT. Points from the study as a whole: Carriers of CMV plus the relevant HLA were identified by cumulative public TCR beta family frequency. Ex vivo responses were dominated by HLA-C-restricted CMV-specific TCR beta clonotypes.

TCRdb independently ran MiXCR on the reads; one entry per CDR3 protein. Among about 52,000 distinct CDR3 sequences listed, around 20% were seen once. The chain carries TRBV6-2 or TRBV6-3 and TRBJ2-5; the D is unclear. The receptor's source is a human donor in good health (CMV status not recorded). Some clones in this sample may be carry-over from other donors' samples. The sequenced sample was CD8+ T cells from cultured PBMCs, obtained from culture after CMV antigen stimulation. The DNA for the CDR3 is TGTGCCAGCCTCCTGGCGGCGGACGGGACCCAGTACTTC. It yields the protein CASLLAADGTQYF.